Included here is one TCR beta chain sequence, with context. Profiled with immunoSEQ multiplex PCR; TCRdb holds only in-frame clones, not every one. The data contain fewer than 90,000 clones, just under 97% of them seen just once; the ten biggest clones take up approximately 0.2%. The entry originates in a study of technical replicates of blood from several donors. This TCR was sampled from a human donor in good health. The sequencing sample was made of T cells isolated from PBMCs.

The CDR3 loop is CASSDLTGGNTEAFF. CDR3 nucleotide sequence: TGTGCCAGCAGTGACCTGACAGGAGGGAACACTGAAGCTTTCTTT. V is TRBV6-6 and J is TRBJ1-1; D possibly corresponds to TRBD1 (6 bases). Germline CDR1 reads MNHNY; CDR2 reads SVGAGI (reference sequence). There are 15 residues in the CDR3. The V end was cut by 5 bases, the J end by 1 base, with 14 bases between.